These T cell receptor beta chains were read from a single sample in a study of PD-1 blockade in classical Hodgkin lymphoma. Produced via immunoSEQ multiplex PCR; TCRdb's table is partial and in-frame only. The sample consists of 10,000 to 15,000 clones, around 85% of them appearing once. The sample consisted of CD8+ T cells from blood, taken at baseline. These receptors came from a human donor with classical Hodgkin lymphoma. The CDR3 runs from the conserved cysteine through the conserved F or W. A D gene is named only where the DNA matches it firmly. Size is stated for part of the rows, as once, few or many counts, or as a class when the clone is expanded.

v_call: TRBV11-3; j_call: TRBJ2-3; clone_size: -; d_call: -; cdr3_aa: CASSLKGDTDTQYF; cdr3_nt: TGTGCCAGCAGCTTAAAGGGGGACACAGATACGCAGTATTTT
v_call: TRBV9; j_call: TRBJ2-2; clone_size: -; d_call: -; cdr3_aa: CASSALSGELFF; cdr3_nt: TGTGCCAGCAGCGCCCTCTCCGGGGAGCTGTTTTTT
v_call: TRBV25-1; j_call: TRBJ2-7; clone_size: -; d_call: -; cdr3_aa: CASSEYMGRNYEQYF; cdr3_nt: TGTGCCAGCAGTGAATATATGGGACGGAACTACGAGCAGTACTTC
v_call: TRBV4-2; j_call: TRBJ2-1; clone_size: -; d_call: TRBD1; cdr3_aa: CASSQDSPGQGSNEQFF; cdr3_nt: TGTGCCAGCAGCCAAGATTCACCGGGACAGGGCTCCAATGAGCAGTTCTTC
v_call: TRBV25-1; j_call: TRBJ1-1; clone_size: -; d_call: -; cdr3_aa: CASQDSLNTEAFF; cdr3_nt: TGTGCCAGCCAGGACAGTTTGAACACTGAAGCTTTCTTT
v_call: TRBV15; j_call: TRBJ1-5; clone_size: -; d_call: -; cdr3_aa: CATSRGDYSNQPQHF; cdr3_nt: TGTGCCACCAGCAGAGGAGATTATAGCAATCAGCCCCAGCATTTT
v_call: TRBV4-3; j_call: TRBJ2-2; clone_size: -; d_call: -; cdr3_aa: CASSQGAGMVTGELFF; cdr3_nt: TGCGCCAGCAGCCAAGGGGCGGGAATGGTGACCGGGGAGCTGTTTTTT
v_call: TRBV5-6; j_call: TRBJ2-5; clone_size: -; d_call: -; cdr3_aa: CASSGQTSQETQYF; cdr3_nt: TGTGCCAGCAGCGGGCAGACTAGCCAAGAGACCCAGTACTTC
v_call: TRBV7-9; j_call: TRBJ1-4; clone_size: -; d_call: TRBD1; cdr3_aa: CASSRGQFLTNEKLFF; cdr3_nt: TGTGCCAGCAGCAGGGGACAGTTTTTAACTAATGAAAAACTGTTTTTT
v_call: TRBV7-6; j_call: TRBJ2-5; clone_size: -; d_call: -; cdr3_aa: CASSSLGGRLETQYF; cdr3_nt: TGTGCCAGCAGCTCCCTAGGGGGGCGGTTGGAGACCCAGTACTTC
v_call: TRBV30; j_call: TRBJ1-5; clone_size: -; d_call: -; cdr3_aa: CAWSVFSVREWSQPQHF; cdr3_nt: TGTGCCTGGAGTGTCTTTAGTGTGAGGGAATGGTCGCAGCCCCAGCATTTT
v_call: TRBV6-5; j_call: TRBJ2-5; clone_size: once; d_call: -; cdr3_aa: CASSYSGGQETQYF; cdr3_nt: TGTGCCAGCAGTTACTCAGGGGGCCAAGAGACCCAGTACTTC
v_call: TRBV21-1; j_call: TRBJ1-5; clone_size: -; d_call: -; cdr3_aa: CASSKTGESNLRHF; cdr3_nt: TGTGCCAGCAGCAAAACGGGGGAGTCCAACCTGCGGCATTTT
v_call: TRBV29-1; j_call: TRBJ2-1; clone_size: -; d_call: -; cdr3_aa: CSVETSEQFF; cdr3_nt: TGCAGCGTTGAAACGAGTGAGCAGTTCTTC
v_call: TRBV7-9; j_call: TRBJ2-7; clone_size: -; d_call: -; cdr3_aa: CASSFTAYEQYF; cdr3_nt: TGTGCCAGCAGCTTTACGGCCTACGAGCAGTACTTC
v_call: TRBV6-5; j_call: TRBJ2-2; clone_size: -; d_call: -; cdr3_aa: CASNEVNTGELFF; cdr3_nt: TGTGCCAGCAATGAGGTGAACACCGGGGAGCTGTTTTTT
v_call: TRBV27; j_call: TRBJ2-1; clone_size: -; d_call: TRBD2; cdr3_aa: CASSSASGGYTGNEQFF; cdr3_nt: TGTGCCAGCAGTTCGGCTAGCGGGGGCTACACCGGGAATGAGCAGTTCTTC
v_call: TRBV7-9; j_call: TRBJ2-7; clone_size: -; d_call: TRBD2; cdr3_aa: CASSSAWGGGSYEQYF; cdr3_nt: TGTGCCAGCAGTTCCGCGTGGGGCGGGGGCTCCTACGAGCAGTACTTC
v_call: TRBV25-1; j_call: TRBJ2-5; clone_size: -; d_call: -; cdr3_aa: CASSESLGSETQYF; cdr3_nt: TGTGCCAGCAGTGAATCTCTGGGGTCCGAGACCCAGTACTTC
v_call: TRBV19; j_call: TRBJ1-2; clone_size: -; d_call: TRBD1; cdr3_aa: CASRIGQAGRGYTF; cdr3_nt: TGTGCCAGTAGGATTGGACAGGCGGGTAGGGGCTACACCTTC
v_call: TRBV30; j_call: TRBJ2-7; clone_size: -; d_call: TRBD1; cdr3_aa: CAWNEWTGGTYEQYF; cdr3_nt: TGTGCCTGGAACGAGTGGACAGGGGGGACCTACGAGCAGTACTTC
v_call: TRBV25-1; j_call: TRBJ2-3; clone_size: -; d_call: -; cdr3_aa: CASSEYNHPVADTQYF; cdr3_nt: TGTGCCAGCAGTGAATATAACCACCCAGTGGCAGATACGCAGTATTTT
v_call: TRBV7-9; j_call: TRBJ1-1; clone_size: -; d_call: -; cdr3_aa: CASSFSNGMNTEAFF; cdr3_nt: TGTGCCAGCAGCTTTAGCAACGGGATGAACACTGAAGCTTTCTTT
v_call: TRBV4-3; j_call: TRBJ2-3; clone_size: -; d_call: TRBD2; cdr3_aa: CASSQETGLSSTDTQYF; cdr3_nt: TGCGCCAGCAGCCAAGAAACGGGACTATCTAGCACAGATACGCAGTATTTT
v_call: TRBV27; j_call: TRBJ1-5; clone_size: few; d_call: TRBD1; cdr3_aa: CASSWTGFQPQHF; cdr3_nt: TGTGCCAGCAGTTGGACAGGGTTTCAGCCCCAGCATTTT
v_call: TRBV11-3; j_call: TRBJ1-1; clone_size: -; d_call: -; cdr3_aa: CASSLGQGTEAFF; cdr3_nt: TGTGCCAGCAGTTTGGGGCAGGGGACTGAAGCTTTCTTT
v_call: TRBV7-9; j_call: TRBJ1-1; clone_size: -; d_call: -; cdr3_aa: CASTLDRATEAFF; cdr3_nt: TGTGCCAGCACCCTAGATAGGGCCACTGAAGCTTTCTTT
v_call: TRBV7-9; j_call: TRBJ2-2; clone_size: -; d_call: -; cdr3_aa: CASSSRGTGELFF; cdr3_nt: TGTGCCAGCAGTAGTAGGGGCACCGGGGAGCTGTTTTTT
v_call: TRBV7-3; j_call: TRBJ2-5; clone_size: -; d_call: TRBD2; cdr3_aa: CASSLGTSGQETQYF; cdr3_nt: TGTGCCAGCAGCTTAGGGACTAGCGGACAAGAGACCCAGTACTTC
v_call: TRBV27; j_call: TRBJ1-2; clone_size: -; d_call: -; cdr3_aa: CASSLSPTYGYTF; cdr3_nt: TGTGCCAGCAGTTTATCCCCAACGTACGGCTACACCTTC
v_call: TRBV11-3; j_call: TRBJ1-2; clone_size: -; d_call: -; cdr3_aa: CASSLARVEGYTF; cdr3_nt: TGTGCCAGCAGCTTAGCCAGGGTGGAAGGCTACACCTTC
v_call: TRBV13; j_call: TRBJ2-3; clone_size: -; d_call: TRBD2; cdr3_aa: CASSIAGAPDTQYF; cdr3_nt: TGTGCCAGCAGCATAGCGGGGGCTCCAGATACGCAGTATTTT
v_call: TRBV5-4; j_call: TRBJ1-4; clone_size: -; d_call: TRBD1; cdr3_aa: CASSWQGVDEKLFF; cdr3_nt: TGTGCCAGCAGCTGGCAGGGGGTGGATGAAAAACTGTTTTTT
v_call: TRBV9; j_call: TRBJ2-3; clone_size: -; d_call: -; cdr3_aa: CASSVGGTGTDTQYF; cdr3_nt: TGTGCCAGCAGCGTAGGAGGGACGGGGACAGATACGCAGTATTTT
v_call: TRBV6-5; j_call: TRBJ1-1; clone_size: -; d_call: -; cdr3_aa: CASSYTGRSEAFF; cdr3_nt: TGTGCCAGCAGTTACACCGGACGGTCAGAAGCTTTCTTT
v_call: TRBV27; j_call: TRBJ1-4; clone_size: few; d_call: TRBD1; cdr3_aa: CASSHDRVLGEKLFF; cdr3_nt: TGTGCCAGCAGTCACGACAGGGTACTTGGGGAAAAACTGTTTTTT
v_call: TRBV5-4; j_call: TRBJ2-7; clone_size: -; d_call: -; cdr3_aa: CASSFSNRAGYYEQYF; cdr3_nt: TGTGCCAGCAGTTTTAGTAACAGGGCGGGTTACTACGAGCAGTACTTC
v_call: TRBV7-8; j_call: TRBJ2-7; clone_size: -; d_call: TRBD1; cdr3_aa: CASSLPTSGTDSYEQYF; cdr3_nt: TGTGCCAGCAGCTTACCTACTTCCGGGACAGACTCCTACGAGCAGTACTTC
v_call: TRBV5-4; j_call: TRBJ2-7; clone_size: -; d_call: TRBD2; cdr3_aa: CASSRYIRERGVEQYF; cdr3_nt: TGTGCCAGCAGCCGATACATAAGGGAGCGGGGGGTCGAGCAGTACTTC
v_call: TRBV5-1; j_call: TRBJ1-3; clone_size: -; d_call: -; cdr3_aa: CASSLDSGNTIYF; cdr3_nt: TGCGCCAGCAGCCTGGACTCTGGAAACACCATATATTTT
v_call: TRBV6-1; j_call: TRBJ2-3; clone_size: -; d_call: TRBD1; cdr3_aa: CASSAGQATDTQYF; cdr3_nt: TGTGCCAGCAGTGCAGGACAGGCCACAGATACGCAGTATTTT
v_call: TRBV7-9; j_call: TRBJ1-2; clone_size: -; d_call: -; cdr3_aa: CASSLDGGFYGYTF; cdr3_nt: TGTGCCAGCAGCTTGGACGGTGGATTCTATGGCTACACCTTC
v_call: TRBV27; j_call: TRBJ1-1; clone_size: -; d_call: -; cdr3_aa: CASGARTEAFF; cdr3_nt: TGTGCCAGCGGCGCGAGGACTGAAGCTTTCTTT
v_call: TRBV29-1; j_call: TRBJ2-1; clone_size: -; d_call: TRBD2; cdr3_aa: CSVETWSSGTYNEQFF; cdr3_nt: TGCAGCGTTGAGACCTGGAGTAGCGGGACCTACAATGAGCAGTTCTTC
v_call: TRBV2; j_call: TRBJ2-3; clone_size: -; d_call: TRBD2; cdr3_aa: CARGAGDNTDTQYF; cdr3_nt: TGTGCCAGAGGAGCGGGGGACAACACAGATACGCAGTATTTT
v_call: TRBV11-3; j_call: TRBJ2-3; clone_size: -; d_call: TRBD2; cdr3_aa: CASSLTSGEADTQYF; cdr3_nt: TGTGCCAGCAGCCTGACTAGCGGGGAGGCAGATACGCAGTATTTT